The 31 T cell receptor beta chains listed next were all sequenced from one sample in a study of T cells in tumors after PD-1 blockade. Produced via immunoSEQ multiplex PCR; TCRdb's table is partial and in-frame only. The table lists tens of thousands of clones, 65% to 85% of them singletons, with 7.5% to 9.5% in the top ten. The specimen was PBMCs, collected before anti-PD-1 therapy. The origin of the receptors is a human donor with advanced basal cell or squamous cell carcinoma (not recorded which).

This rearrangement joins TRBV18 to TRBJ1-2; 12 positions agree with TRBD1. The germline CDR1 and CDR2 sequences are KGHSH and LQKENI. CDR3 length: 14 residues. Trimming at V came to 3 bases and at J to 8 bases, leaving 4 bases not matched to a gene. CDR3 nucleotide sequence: TGTGCCAGCTCACCGGGACAGGGGGCATCAGGCTACACCTTC. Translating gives CASSPGQGASGYTF.

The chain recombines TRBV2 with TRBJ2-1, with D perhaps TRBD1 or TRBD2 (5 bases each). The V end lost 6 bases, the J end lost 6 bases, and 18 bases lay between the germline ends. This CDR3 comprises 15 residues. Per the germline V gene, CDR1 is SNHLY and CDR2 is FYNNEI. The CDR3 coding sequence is TGTGCCAGCAGGGCGGACGGATGGGGGATCAATGAGCAGTTCTTC. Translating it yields CASRADGWGINEQFF.

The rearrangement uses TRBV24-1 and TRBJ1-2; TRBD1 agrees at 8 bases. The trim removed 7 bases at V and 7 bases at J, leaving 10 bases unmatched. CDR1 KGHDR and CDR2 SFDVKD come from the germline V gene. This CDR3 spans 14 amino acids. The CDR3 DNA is TGTGCCACCAGCGGGGAGACAGGGGTCGGTGGCTACACCTTC. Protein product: CATSGETGVGGYTF.

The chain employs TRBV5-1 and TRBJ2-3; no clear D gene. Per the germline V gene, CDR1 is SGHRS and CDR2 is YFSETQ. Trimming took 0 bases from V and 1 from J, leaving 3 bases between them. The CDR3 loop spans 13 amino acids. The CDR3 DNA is TGCGCCAGCAGCTTGGAGGGCACAGATACGCAGTATTTT. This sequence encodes CASSLEGTDTQYF. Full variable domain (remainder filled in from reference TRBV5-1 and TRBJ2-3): KAGVTQTPRYLIKTRGQQVTLSCSPISGHRSVSWYQQTPGQGLQFLFEYFSETQRNKGNFPGRFSGRQFSNSRSEMNVSTLELGDSALYLCASSLEGTDTQYFGPGTRLTVL.

The CDR3 region is CASSHDRDHEQFF. DNA of the CDR3: TGTGCCAGCAGCCATGACAGGGACCATGAGCAGTTCTTC. The chain uses TRBV11-3 and TRBJ2-1; 7 bases agree with TRBD1. Germline lookup yields CDR1 SGHNT and CDR2 YENEEA. The V gene end was trimmed by 5 bases and the J gene end by 8 bases; junction bases not matched to a gene: 6. This CDR3 spans 13 amino acids.

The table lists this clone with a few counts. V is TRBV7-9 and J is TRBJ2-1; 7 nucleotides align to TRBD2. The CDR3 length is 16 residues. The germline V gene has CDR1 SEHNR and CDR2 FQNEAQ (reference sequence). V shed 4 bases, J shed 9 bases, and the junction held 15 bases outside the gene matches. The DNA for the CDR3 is TGTGCCAGCAGCTCCCACCTACAAAGGGGAGGGACTGAGCAGTTCTTC. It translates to CASSSHLQRGGTEQFF.

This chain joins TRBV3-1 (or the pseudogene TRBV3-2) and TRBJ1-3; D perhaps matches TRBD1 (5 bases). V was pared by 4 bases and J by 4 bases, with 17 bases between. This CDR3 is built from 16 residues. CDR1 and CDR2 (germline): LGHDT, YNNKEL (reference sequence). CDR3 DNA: TGTGCCAGCAGCCCAGCCCGAGGGGTAGGAGGAAACACCATATATTTT. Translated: CASSPARGVGGNTIYF.

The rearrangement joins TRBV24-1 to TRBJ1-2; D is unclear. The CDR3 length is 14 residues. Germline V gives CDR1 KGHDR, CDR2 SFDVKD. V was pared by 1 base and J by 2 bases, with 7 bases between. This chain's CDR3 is CATSDLRVNYGYTF. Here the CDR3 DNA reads TGTGCCACCAGTGATTTAAGGGTGAACTATGGCTACACCTTC.

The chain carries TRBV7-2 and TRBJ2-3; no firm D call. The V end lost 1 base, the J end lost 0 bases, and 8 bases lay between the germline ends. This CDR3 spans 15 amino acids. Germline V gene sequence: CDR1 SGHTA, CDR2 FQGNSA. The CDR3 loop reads CASSLVEQSTDTQYF. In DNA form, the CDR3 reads TGTGCCAGCAGCTTAGTCGAACAGAGCACAGATACGCAGTATTTT.

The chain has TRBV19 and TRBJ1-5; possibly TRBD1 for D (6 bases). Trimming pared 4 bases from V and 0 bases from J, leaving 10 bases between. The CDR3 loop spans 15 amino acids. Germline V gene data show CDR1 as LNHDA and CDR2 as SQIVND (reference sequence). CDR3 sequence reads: CASSTTGSSNQPQHF. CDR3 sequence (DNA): TGTGCCAGTAGTACCACAGGGTCTAGCAATCAGCCCCAGCATTTT.

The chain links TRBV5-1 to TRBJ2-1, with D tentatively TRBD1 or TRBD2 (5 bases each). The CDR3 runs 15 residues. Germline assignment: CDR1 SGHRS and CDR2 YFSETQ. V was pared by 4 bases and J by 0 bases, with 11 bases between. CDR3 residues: CASSVRDASYNEQFF. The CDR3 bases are TGCGCCAGCAGCGTAAGGGACGCCTCCTACAATGAGCAGTTCTTC.

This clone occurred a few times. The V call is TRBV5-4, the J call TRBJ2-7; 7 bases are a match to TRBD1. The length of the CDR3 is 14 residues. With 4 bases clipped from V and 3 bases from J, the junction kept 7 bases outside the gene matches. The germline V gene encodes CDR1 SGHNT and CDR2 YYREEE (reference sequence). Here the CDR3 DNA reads TGTGCCAGCAGCGTCTCCCAGGGGGACTACGAGCAGTACTTC. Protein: CASSVSQGDYEQYF.

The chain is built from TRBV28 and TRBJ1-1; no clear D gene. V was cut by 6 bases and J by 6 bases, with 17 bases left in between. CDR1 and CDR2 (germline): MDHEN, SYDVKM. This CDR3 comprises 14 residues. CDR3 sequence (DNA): TGTGCCAGCAGGGACTCCTTTGAGGGTGCTGAAGCTTTCTTT. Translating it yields CASRDSFEGAEAFF.

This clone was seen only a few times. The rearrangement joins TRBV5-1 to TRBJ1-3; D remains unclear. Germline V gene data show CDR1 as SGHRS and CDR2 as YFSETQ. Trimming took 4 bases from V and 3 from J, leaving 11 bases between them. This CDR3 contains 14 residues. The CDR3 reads CASSREGSGNTIYF. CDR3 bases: TGCGCCAGCAGCAGGGAGGGAAGTGGAAACACCATATATTTT. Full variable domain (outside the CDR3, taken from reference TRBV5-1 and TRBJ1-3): KAGVTQTPRYLIKTRGQQVTLSCSPISGHRSVSWYQQTPGQGLQFLFEYFSETQRNKGNFPGRFSGRQFSNSRSEMNVSTLELGDSALYLCASSREGSGNTIYFGEGSWLTVV.

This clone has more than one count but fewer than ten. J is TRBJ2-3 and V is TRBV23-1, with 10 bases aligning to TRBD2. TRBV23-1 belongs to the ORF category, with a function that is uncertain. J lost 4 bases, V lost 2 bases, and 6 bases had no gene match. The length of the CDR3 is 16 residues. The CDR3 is CASSQNPGTSADTQYF. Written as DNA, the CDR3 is TGCGCCAGCAGTCAAAACCCCGGGACTAGCGCAGATACGCAGTATTTT.

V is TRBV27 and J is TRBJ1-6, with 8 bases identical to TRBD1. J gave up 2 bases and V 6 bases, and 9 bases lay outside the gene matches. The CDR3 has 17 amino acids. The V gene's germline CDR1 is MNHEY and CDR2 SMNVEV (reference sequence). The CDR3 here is CASRREQGVTYNSPLHF. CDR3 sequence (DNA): TGTGCCAGCAGGCGCGAACAGGGGGTCACCTATAATTCACCCCTCCACTTT.

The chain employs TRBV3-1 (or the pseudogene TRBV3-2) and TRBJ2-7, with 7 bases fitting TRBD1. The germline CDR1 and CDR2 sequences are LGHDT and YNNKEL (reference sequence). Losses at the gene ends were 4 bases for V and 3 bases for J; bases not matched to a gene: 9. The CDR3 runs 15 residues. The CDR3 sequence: CASSPRDSPGYEQYF. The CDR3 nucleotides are TGTGCCAGCAGCCCACGGGACAGTCCCGGCTACGAGCAGTACTTC.

CDR3 sequence: CASSSGQGAFYTF. CDR3 DNA sequence: TGTGCCAGCAGCTCGGGACAGGGGGCTTTCTACACCTTC. The chain joins TRBV9 to TRBJ1-2; 12 nucleotides match TRBD1. The germline V gene has CDR1 SGDLS and CDR2 YYNGEE. V was pared by 4 bases and J by 10 bases, with 5 bases of the junction left unmatched. The CDR3 consists of 13 residues.

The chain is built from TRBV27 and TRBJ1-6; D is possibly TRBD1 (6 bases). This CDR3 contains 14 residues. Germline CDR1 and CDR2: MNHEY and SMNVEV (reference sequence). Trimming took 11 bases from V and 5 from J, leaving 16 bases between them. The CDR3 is CALRRTANNSPLHF. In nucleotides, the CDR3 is TGTGCCCTCAGAAGGACAGCCAATAATTCACCCCTCCACTTT.

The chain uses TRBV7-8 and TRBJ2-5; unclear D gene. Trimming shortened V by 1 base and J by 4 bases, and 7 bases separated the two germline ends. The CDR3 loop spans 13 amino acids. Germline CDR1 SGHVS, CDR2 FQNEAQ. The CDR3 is CASSLGLLETQYF. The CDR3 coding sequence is TGTGCCAGCAGCTTAGGGTTACTAGAGACCCAGTACTTC. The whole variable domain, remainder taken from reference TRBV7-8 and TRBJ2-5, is GAGVSQSPRYKVAKRGQDVALRCDPISGHVSLFWYQQALGQGPEFLTYFQNEAQLDKSGLPSDRFFAERPEGSVSTLKIQRTQQEDSAVYLCASSLGLLETQYFGPGTRLLVL.

The CDR3 loop reads CASSQVQRGGQETQYF. CDR3 DNA: TGTGCCAGCAGCCAAGTACAGCGGGGGGGGCAAGAGACCCAGTACTTC. The chain uses TRBV3-1 (or the pseudogene TRBV3-2) and TRBJ2-5; 10 bases align to TRBD2. CDR1 LGHDT and CDR2 YNNKEL come from the germline V gene (reference sequence). The CDR3 is 16 residues long. Germline trimming cut 1 base from V and 2 bases from J; bases unmatched to any gene: 4.

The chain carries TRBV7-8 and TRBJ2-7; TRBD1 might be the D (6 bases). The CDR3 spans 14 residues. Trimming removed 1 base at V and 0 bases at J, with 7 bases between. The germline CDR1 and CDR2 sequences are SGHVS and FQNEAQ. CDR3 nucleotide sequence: TGTGCCAGCAGCTTAGGCAGGGGCTCCTACGAGCAGTACTTC. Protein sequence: CASSLGRGSYEQYF.

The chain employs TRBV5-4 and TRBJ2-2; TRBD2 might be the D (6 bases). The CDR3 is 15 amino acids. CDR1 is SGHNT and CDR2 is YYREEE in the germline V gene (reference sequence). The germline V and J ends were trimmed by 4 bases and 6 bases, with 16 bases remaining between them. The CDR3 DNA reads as TGTGCCAGCAGCCCTCGTGGGGGGTCCCCCGGGGAGCTGTTTTTT. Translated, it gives CASSPRGGSPGELFF.

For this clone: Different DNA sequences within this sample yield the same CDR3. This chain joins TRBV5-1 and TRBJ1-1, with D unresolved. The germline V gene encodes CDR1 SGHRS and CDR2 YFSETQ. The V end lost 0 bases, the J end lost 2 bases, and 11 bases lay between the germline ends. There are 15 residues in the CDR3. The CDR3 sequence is CASSLAAGINTEAFF. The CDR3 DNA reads TGCGCCAGCAGCTTGGCCGCGGGAATTAACACTGAAGCTTTCTTT.

The CDR3 loop reads CASSQDRAGVPNVADEQFF. The DNA of the CDR3 is TGTGCCAGCAGCCAAGATCGTGCGGGAGTTCCGAATGTAGCCGATGAGCAGTTCTTC. The chain combines TRBV4-2 with TRBJ2-1; 7 bases map to TRBD2. The ends lost 0 bases at V and 8 bases at J; junction bases unmatched: 19. The CDR3 totals 19 residues. CDR1 and CDR2 from the germline V gene are LGHNA and YNFKEQ.

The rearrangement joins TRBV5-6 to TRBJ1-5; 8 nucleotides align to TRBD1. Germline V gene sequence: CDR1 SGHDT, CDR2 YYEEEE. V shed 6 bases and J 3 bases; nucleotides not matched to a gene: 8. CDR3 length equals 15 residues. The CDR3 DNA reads TGTGCCAGCACCAAAATGGACAGGGACAATCAGCCCCAGCATTTT. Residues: CASTKMDRDNQPQHF.

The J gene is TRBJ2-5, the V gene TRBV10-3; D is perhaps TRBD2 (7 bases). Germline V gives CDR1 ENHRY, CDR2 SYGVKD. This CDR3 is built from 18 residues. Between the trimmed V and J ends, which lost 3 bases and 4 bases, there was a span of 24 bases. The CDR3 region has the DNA TGTGCCATCAGTGATCGCGGGAGAAGCAGGGGAACTGCAGAGACCCAGTACTTC. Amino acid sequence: CAISDRGRSRGTAETQYF.

The CDR3 is CSATPGYEQYF. In DNA form, the CDR3 reads TGCAGTGCTACCCCGGGGTACGAGCAGTACTTC. V gene TRBV20-1 combines with J gene TRBJ2-7; D is possibly TRBD2 (5 bases). V dropped 4 bases and J dropped 4 bases, with 8 bases sitting between them. This CDR3 has 11 residues. CDR1 is DFQATT, CDR2 SNEGSKA, per germline (reference sequence).

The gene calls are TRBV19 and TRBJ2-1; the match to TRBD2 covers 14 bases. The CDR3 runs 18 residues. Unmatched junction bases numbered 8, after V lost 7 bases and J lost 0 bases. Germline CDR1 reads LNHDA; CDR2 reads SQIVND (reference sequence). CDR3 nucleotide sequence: TGTGCCAGTAACTCGGGACTAGCGGGGGTTAGCTCCTACAATGAGCAGTTCTTC. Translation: CASNSGLAGVSSYNEQFF.

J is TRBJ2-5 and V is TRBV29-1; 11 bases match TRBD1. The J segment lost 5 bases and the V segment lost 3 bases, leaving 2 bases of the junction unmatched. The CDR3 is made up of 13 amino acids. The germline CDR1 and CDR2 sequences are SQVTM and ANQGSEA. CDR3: CSVEWTGGETQYF. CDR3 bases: TGCAGCGTTGAGTGGACAGGGGGCGAGACCCAGTACTTC.

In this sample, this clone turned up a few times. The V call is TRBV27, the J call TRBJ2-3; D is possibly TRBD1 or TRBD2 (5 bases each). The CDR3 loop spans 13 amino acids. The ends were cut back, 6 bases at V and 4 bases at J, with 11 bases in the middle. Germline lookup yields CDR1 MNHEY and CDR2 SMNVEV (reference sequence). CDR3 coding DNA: TGTGCCAGCAGCTTACTGGGGGCAGATACGCAGTATTTT. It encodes CASSLLGADTQYF.